The next 32 T cell receptor beta chains were all read from a single sample in a study of OX40 agonist ivuxolimab in advanced cancers. Sequenced by immunoSEQ multiplex PCR; TCRdb stores in-frame clones only, minus some. This table has 53,000 or so clones, 87% appearing once. Sequencing used CD4+ or CD8+ T cells sorted from blood, obtained in a trial of the OX40 agonist ivuxolimab. Receptor source: an adult with an advanced solid tumor such as melanoma, head and neck, liver or kidney cancer.

This clone was recorded once. The DNA of the CDR3 is TGTGCCAGTAGTATTTTATACAATGAGCAGTTCTTC. This sequence encodes CASSILYNEQFF. The chain carries TRBV19 and TRBJ2-1; D is ambiguous. V was shortened by 3 bases and J by 4 bases, with 4 bases between the two germline ends. CDR3 size: 12 residues. Germline V gene lookup returns CDR1 LNHDA and CDR2 SQIVND (reference sequence).

This sequence joins TRBV18 and TRBJ1-1; no reliable D call. The CDR3 extends over 12 amino acids. Deletions cut 3 bases from V and 7 bases from J, with 9 bases between. Germline assignment: CDR1 KGHSH and CDR2 LQKENI. CDR3 bases: TGTGCCAGCTCACCTGATTGGGGTGAAGCTTTCTTT. Translating gives CASSPDWGEAFF.

This sequence joins TRBV11-2 and TRBJ1-2; no clear D gene. The germline CDR1 and CDR2 sequences are SGHAT and FQNNGV. The CDR3 length is 13 residues. V dropped 5 bases and J dropped 3 bases, with 10 bases sitting between them. CDR3 loop: CASSRRPHYGYTF. In nucleotides, the CDR3 is TGTGCCAGCAGCCGCCGGCCACACTATGGCTACACCTTC.

V usage is TRBV6-5 and J usage is TRBJ2-1, with 8 positions matching TRBD1. The CDR3 contains 16 residues. CDR1 and CDR2 from the germline V gene are MNHEY and SVGAGI. V lost 0 bases, J lost 7 bases, and 8 bases stayed unmatched. CDR3 protein: CASSYSGTGISNEQFF. Written as DNA, the CDR3 is TGTGCCAGCAGTTACTCCGGGACAGGCATCTCGAATGAGCAGTTCTTC.

The V call is TRBV9, the J call TRBJ1-2, with 12 bases that match TRBD1. Unmatched junction bases numbered 3, after V lost 4 bases and J lost 5 bases. The germline V gene encodes CDR1 SGDLS and CDR2 YYNGEE. This CDR3 comprises 14 residues. DNA for the CDR3: TGTGCCAGCAGCCCGGGACAGGGGGCTTATGGCTACACCTTC. Translation: CASSPGQGAYGYTF.

This clone was seen a few times. The chain is built from TRBV7-3 and TRBJ2-3; TRBD1 agrees at 7 bases. Germline trimming cut 5 bases from V and 1 base from J; bases unmatched to any gene: 12. The V gene's germline CDR1 is SGHTA and CDR2 FQGTGA. The CDR3 covers 17 residues. CDR3 in DNA: TGTGCCAGCAGCGAGAACAGGGGATTTTACGGCACAGATACGCAGTATTTT. Amino acid sequence: CASSENRGFYGTDTQYF.

The V call is TRBV6-6, the J call TRBJ2-7, with D possibly being TRBD2 (6 bases). Trimming took 10 bases from V and 4 from J, leaving 17 bases between them. The CDR3 totals 13 residues. CDR1 is MNHNY, CDR2 SVGAGI, per germline (reference sequence). The CDR3 DNA sequence: TGTGCCACCATCCGGGACTCACCTTACGAGCAGTACTTC. Translated: CATIRDSPYEQYF.

The chain recombines TRBV6-5 with TRBJ2-7, with D possibly being TRBD1 (5 bases). Looked up from germline, CDR1 is MNHEY and CDR2 is SVGAGI. Between the trimmed V and J ends, which lost 2 bases and 0 bases, there was a span of 11 bases. The CDR3 is made up of 15 amino acids. CDR3 DNA sequence: TGTGCCAGCAGTTACCGCCCAGGGATCTCCTACGAGCAGTACTTC. Encoded protein: CASSYRPGISYEQYF.

The CDR3 coding sequence is TGTGCCAGCTCCTGGACAGCCTCGTATGGCTACACCTTC. As protein: CASSWTASYGYTF. This chain links TRBV19 with TRBJ1-2; possibly TRBD1 for D (6 bases). CDR3 size: 13 residues. The germline V gene has CDR1 LNHDA and CDR2 SQIVND (reference sequence). V gave up 9 bases and J gave up 5 bases, with 16 bases separating them.

Only a few counts were recorded for this clone. V is TRBV27 and J is TRBJ2-1, with 7 bases lining up with TRBD2. Germline V gives CDR1 MNHEY, CDR2 SMNVEV (reference sequence). The CDR3 totals 15 residues. V was clipped by 7 bases and J by 12 bases; unmatched bases: 18. The CDR3 spells CASMRGTSANRPQFF. In nucleotides, the CDR3 is TGTGCCAGCATGAGGGGAACTAGCGCAAACCGACCGCAGTTCTTC.

The sample holds a few counts of this clone. V is TRBV5-1 and J is TRBJ1-4; 8 bases line up with TRBD1. CDR3 length equals 16 residues. With 4 bases clipped from V and 0 bases from J, the junction kept 5 bases outside the gene matches. Germline-derived CDR1 and CDR2 are SGHRS and YFSETQ. CDR3 residues: CASSQGQVATNEKLFF. CDR3 sequence (DNA): TGCGCCAGCAGCCAGGGACAGGTTGCAACTAATGAAAAACTGTTTTTT.

The V gene is TRBV5-1, the J gene TRBJ1-2; D is unclear. The CDR3 length is 11 residues. Germline-derived CDR1 and CDR2 are SGHRS and YFSETQ. Trimming left V 3 bases short and J 7 bases short, with 7 bases between. CDR3 residues: CASSSRGGYTF. Here the CDR3 DNA reads TGCGCCAGCAGCTCCCGGGGTGGCTACACCTTC.

In DNA, the CDR3 is TGCAGTGCTAGAGAGGACTATGGCTACACCTTC. Translated, it gives CSAREDYGYTF. The chain is built from TRBV20-1 and TRBJ1-2; D remains ambiguous. This CDR3 is built from 11 residues. Germline V CDR1 and CDR2: DFQATT, SNEGSKA (reference sequence). V lost 0 bases to trimming and J lost 3 bases, with 2 bases between them.

This chain uses TRBV6-1 with TRBJ2-3, with D unresolved. This CDR3 spans 15 amino acids. Trimming took off 8 bases at V and 5 bases at J, with 20 bases between the two ends. Germline assignment: CDR1 MNHNS and CDR2 SASEGT. DNA of the CDR3: TGTGCCAGCCGTAAAATCAGTAGGGCGGAAGATACGCAGTATTTT. Protein: CASRKISRAEDTQYF.

The chain recombines TRBV18 with TRBJ2-7; D is unclear. Trimming left V 2 bases short and J 0 bases short, with 11 bases between. The CDR3 sequence is 15 residues long. Germline values: CDR1 KGHSH, CDR2 LQKENI. The chain's CDR3 is CASSPGPRISYEQYF. The CDR3 DNA follows: TGTGCCAGCTCACCAGGACCCCGAATCTCCTACGAGCAGTACTTC. Supplemented by reference TRBV18 and TRBJ2-7, the full variable domain reads NAGVMQNPRHLVRRRGQEARLRCSPMKGHSHVYWYRQLPEEGLKFMVYLQKENIIDESGMPKERFSAEFPKEGPSILRIQQVVRGDSAAYFCASSPGPRISYEQYFGPGTRLTVT.

The chain uses TRBV2 and TRBJ1-4, with a possible D match to TRBD1 (6 bases). The CDR3 covers 14 residues. The ends were cut back, 3 bases at V and 3 bases at J, with 8 bases in the middle. Germline CDR1 and CDR2: SNHLY and FYNNEI. For the CDR3, the DNA is TGTGCCAGCAGTGACCGGACAGCTAATGAAAAACTGTTTTTT. Its translation: CASSDRTANEKLFF.

Note on this clone: Other DNA sequences within the sample encode an identical CDR3. The chain couples TRBV19 to TRBJ2-1; TRBD2 matches 11 bases. This CDR3 comprises 16 residues. Germline V CDR1 and CDR2: LNHDA, SQIVND (reference sequence). Trimming took 5 bases from V and 6 from J; bases not matched to a gene: 9. The CDR3, as DNA: TGTGCCAGTAGTTCCCTAGCGGGAGGTCGGGGCAATGAGCAGTTCTTC. Its translation: CASSSLAGGRGNEQFF.

V and J are TRBV28 and TRBJ1-2, with no clear D. V lost 8 bases, J lost 1 base, and 8 bases lay in between. CDR3 length: 12 residues. The germline CDR1 and CDR2 sequences are MDHEN and SYDVKM. CDR3 coding DNA: TGTGCCAGCGTCAGTCTTAACTATGGCTACACCTTC. Translating it yields CASVSLNYGYTF.

CDR3 protein: CASSFLGITNEKLFF. The CDR3 nucleotides are TGTGCCAGCAGTTTCCTGGGGATCACTAATGAAAAACTGTTTTTT. This chain uses TRBV28 with TRBJ1-4; D gene ambiguous. With 3 bases removed from V and 2 bases from J, the gap between germline ends came to 10 bases. Germline V gives CDR1 MDHEN, CDR2 SYDVKM. There are 15 residues in the CDR3.

The chain links TRBV29-1 to TRBJ2-7; TRBD1 matches 7 bases. CDR1 and CDR2 from the germline V gene are SQVTM and ANQGSEA. The ends lost 7 bases at V and 3 bases at J; junction bases unmatched: 18. This CDR3 has 16 residues. The CDR3 nucleotides read TGCAGCGCAACAGGGAGAGGTAGAGGGGGCGACTACGAGCAGTACTTC. Protein sequence: CSATGRGRGGDYEQYF.

The rearrangement links TRBV10-3 to TRBJ2-5; D uncertain. Germline V gene data show CDR1 as ENHRY and CDR2 as SYGVKD. V was clipped by 0 bases and J by 5 bases, with 13 bases between them. The CDR3 sequence is 15 residues long. CDR3 loop: CAISESGLKRETQYF. In nucleotides, the CDR3 is TGTGCCATCAGTGAGTCGGGCCTAAAGAGGGAGACCCAGTACTTC.

The V gene is TRBV28, the J gene TRBJ1-4; D not resolved. The germline CDR1 and CDR2 sequences are MDHEN and SYDVKM. V lost 6 bases and J lost 5, with 19 bases in between. The CDR3 runs 16 residues. The CDR3 DNA reads TGTGCCAGCAGAAGTGCCCGACCGGGCGAAAATGAAAAACTGTTTTTT. It encodes CASRSARPGENEKLFF.

The rearrangement joins TRBV7-9 to TRBJ2-4; a possible D gene is TRBD1 (5 bases). CDR3 length: 14 amino acids. Germline CDR1 is SEHNR and CDR2 is FQNEAQ (reference sequence). The V and J ends lost 4 bases and 2 bases respectively, with 9 bases between them. In DNA, the CDR3 is TGTGCCAGCAGCTCTGACAGTACCAAAAACATTCAGTACTTC. It translates to CASSSDSTKNIQYF.

The chain carries TRBV27 and TRBJ2-2; 15 bases are shared with TRBD2. This CDR3 has 18 amino acids. V shed 5 bases, J shed 4 bases, and the junction held 8 bases outside the gene matches. Germline CDR1 and CDR2: MNHEY and SMNVEV (reference sequence). CDR3: CASSPRTSGGATTGELFF. Here the CDR3 DNA reads TGTGCCAGCAGTCCCCGGACTAGCGGGGGGGCAACCACCGGGGAGCTGTTTTTT.

The rearrangement links TRBV4-1 to TRBJ2-7; D is undetermined. CDR1 MGHRA and CDR2 YSYEKL come from the germline V gene. The CDR3 is 13 residues long. Trimming shortened V by 0 bases and J by 4 bases, and 7 bases separated the two germline ends. The CDR3 region is CASSQEVGYEQYF. The DNA of the CDR3 is TGCGCCAGCAGCCAAGAAGTAGGTTACGAGCAGTACTTC.

This clone was observed once. The chain is built from TRBV6-5 and TRBJ2-5; possible D gene TRBD1, 6 bases. This CDR3 region has 15 residues. The germline V and J ends were trimmed by 5 bases and 4 bases, with 17 bases remaining between them. Germline V gene lookup returns CDR1 MNHEY and CDR2 SVGAGI. CDR3 residues: CASSPQTGYGETQYF. In DNA form, the CDR3 reads TGTGCCAGCAGTCCCCAAACAGGGTATGGAGAGACCCAGTACTTC.

The chain employs TRBV11-2 and TRBJ2-3; 8 bases line up with TRBD2. This CDR3 comprises 18 residues. Germline lookup yields CDR1 SGHAT and CDR2 FQNNGV. The trim removed 1 base at V and 1 base at J, leaving 10 bases unmatched. The CDR3 region has the DNA TGTGCCAGCAGCTTAGTGGCGACTAGCGCCCCCGGCACAGATACGCAGTATTTT. Protein product: CASSLVATSAPGTDTQYF.

The V gene is TRBV7-9, the J gene TRBJ2-6; D perhaps matches TRBD2 (6 bases). V was trimmed by 3 bases and J by 3 bases, leaving 15 bases between them. Germline CDR1 reads SEHNR; CDR2 reads FQNEAQ (reference sequence). CDR3 length: 17 residues. The CDR3 sequence: CASSFLLTGVGANVLTF. The CDR3, as DNA: TGTGCCAGCAGCTTTTTACTTACGGGAGTTGGGGCCAACGTCCTGACTTTC.

The chain employs TRBV28 and TRBJ2-4; the D gene is possibly TRBD1 (5 bases). Deletions cut 7 bases from V and 6 bases from J, with 10 bases between. Germline V CDR1 and CDR2: MDHEN, SYDVKM. The length of the CDR3 is 12 residues. Here the CDR3 reads CASNGQGNIQYF. CDR3 coding DNA: TGTGCCAGCAACGGGCAGGGAAACATTCAGTACTTC.

The gene calls are TRBV6-5 and TRBJ1-2; D might be TRBD1 (5 bases). CDR3 length: 14 amino acids. V lost 8 bases and J lost 4, with 17 bases in between. Looked up from germline, CDR1 is MNHEY and CDR2 is SVGAGI. The DNA of the CDR3 is TGTGCCAGCTGGAGAACGGGGAGGGGCTATGGCTACACCTTC. It encodes CASWRTGRGYGYTF.

The chain recombines TRBV7-2 with TRBJ2-4, with 8 bases fitting TRBD1. Germline CDR1 reads SGHTA; CDR2 reads FQGNSA. The CDR3 runs 14 residues. The trim removed 5 bases at V and 4 bases at J, leaving 4 bases unmatched. The CDR3 is CASSTGDRKNIQYF. CDR3 in DNA: TGTGCCAGCAGCACTGGGGACAGGAAAAACATTCAGTACTTC.

The chain recombines TRBV7-9 with TRBJ1-1, with D possibly TRBD1 on 5 matching bases. The V gene's germline CDR1 is SEHNR and CDR2 FQNEAQ (reference sequence). Trimming left V 0 bases short and J 1 base short, with 9 bases between. The CDR3 contains 15 residues. The CDR3 protein is CASSLAGVSNTEAFF. The CDR3 DNA reads as TGTGCCAGCAGCTTAGCGGGGGTCTCGAACACTGAAGCTTTCTTT.